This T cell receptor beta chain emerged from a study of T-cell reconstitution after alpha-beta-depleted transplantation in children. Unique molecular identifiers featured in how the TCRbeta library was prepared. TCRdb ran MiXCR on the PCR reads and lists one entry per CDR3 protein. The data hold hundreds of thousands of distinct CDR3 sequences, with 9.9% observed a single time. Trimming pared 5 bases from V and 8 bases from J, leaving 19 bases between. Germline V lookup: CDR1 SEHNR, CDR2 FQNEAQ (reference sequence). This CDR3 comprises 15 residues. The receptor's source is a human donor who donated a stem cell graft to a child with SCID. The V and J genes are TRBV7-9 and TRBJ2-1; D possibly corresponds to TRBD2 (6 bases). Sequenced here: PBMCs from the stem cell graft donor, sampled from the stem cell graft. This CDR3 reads CASSHPGGRDDEQFF. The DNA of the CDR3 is TGTGCCAGCAGCCACCCCGGGGGTAGGGACGATGAGCAGTTCTTC.